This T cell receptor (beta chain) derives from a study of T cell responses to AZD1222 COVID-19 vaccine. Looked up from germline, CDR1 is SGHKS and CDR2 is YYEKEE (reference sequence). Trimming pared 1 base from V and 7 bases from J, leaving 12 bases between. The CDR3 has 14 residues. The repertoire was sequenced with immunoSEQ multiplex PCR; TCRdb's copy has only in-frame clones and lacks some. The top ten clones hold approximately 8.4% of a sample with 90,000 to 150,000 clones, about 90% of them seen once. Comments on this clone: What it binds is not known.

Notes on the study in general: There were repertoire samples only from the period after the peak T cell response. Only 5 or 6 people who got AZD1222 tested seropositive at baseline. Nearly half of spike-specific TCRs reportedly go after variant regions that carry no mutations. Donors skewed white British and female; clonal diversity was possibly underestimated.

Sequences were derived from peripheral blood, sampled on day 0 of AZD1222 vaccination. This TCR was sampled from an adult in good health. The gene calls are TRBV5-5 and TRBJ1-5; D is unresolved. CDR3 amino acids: CASSLFGEVQPQHF. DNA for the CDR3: TGTGCCAGCAGCTTGTTCGGGGAGGTCCAGCCCCAGCATTTT.